The sequence of this TCR beta chain was determined in a study of human versus mouse CDR3 diversity and MHC coevolution (dated by TCRdb to the late 2010s). Study-wide context: According to reports, the immunoSEQ assay can detect one in 200,000 T cells and keeps multiplex PCR amplification bias to a minimum. Across mouse and human samples, each sample had between about 0.6 x 10^7 and 1.6 x 10^7 valid reads. Human naive CD4 T cell repertoires served as a reference for TCR selection on multiple MHC II alleles, compared against human-TCR-locus transgenic mice with single MHC II. Three healthy volunteer blood donors were included in the human cohort, with one aged 30 to 40, one aged 40 to 49 and one aged 60 to 69 at collection. Beyond this particular receptor, the publication reports: Because human T cells were selected on six MHC II alleles, repertoire diversity in humans and mice was not considered directly comparable. The largest TCR beta repertoire according to iCHAO1 estimates belonged to humans, at about 1.5 million clonotypes, a result attributed likely to selection by multiple MHC II molecules. On average, humans had more CDR3 deletions and insertions than mice, indicating greater exonuclease and TdT activity. Among all the groups compared, the lowest clonal inequality scores came from most of the three human donors.

With respect to this clone: Its antigen is unknown. The sample holds no much larger clone one base away, and base qualities are not on file.

Naive CD4 T cells, defined as CD45RO-negative and CD62L-positive, were isolated from PBMCs by fluorescence-activated cell sorting. Roughly 50 ml of fresh peripheral blood was drawn per donor, and PBMCs were isolated by Ficoll density centrifugation. Cell sorting was carried out on a FACSAria III instrument, and a purity above 85% was achieved for all samples. Genomic DNA was extracted from the sorted cells using the QIAGEN blood and tissue kit and was quantified on a NanoDrop 1000. The immunoSEQ platform deep sequenced and quantified TCR alpha and beta chains by multiplex PCR of genomic DNA. The study's own analysis went as follows. TCR sequences were annotated using IMGT gene and region definitions. Out-of-frame rearrangements were taken as a proxy for the preselection repertoire and were compared with in-frame clonotypes. The iCHAO1 estimator supplied with the immunoSEQ platform was used to estimate repertoire size. A Gini index based on the Lorenz curve was applied to in-frame amino acid clonotypes to measure clonal inequality. Shared clonotypes were counted with the intersect function of the R package tcR, and similarity was scored with the Jaccard index. V, J and V-J usage frequencies went into a principal component analysis run with the R prcomp function, with no normalization applied. In its TCRdb copy, this immuneACCESS table keeps in-frame sequences only and misses some clones. Where compared with another copy, unresolved V genes explain less than half of these, and the others have no known cause. That table supplies the V and J calls and clone size; D and trimming were determined from the DNA. The sample includes approximately 81,000 clones, with over 85% observed a single time. The top ten constitute roughly 1.3% of the sample.

The germline V gene encodes CDR1 SGHTA and CDR2 FQGNSA. Counted from cysteine to phenylalanine, this CDR3 has 15 amino acids. The kept DNA is CDR3 alone, 45 bases in frame from the first base. Trimming takes 5 bases from V and 4 bases from J, and the germline ends sit 18 bases apart. The rearrangement combines TRBV7-2 with TRBJ2-7; D gene: possibly TRBD2, on 6 matching bases. The material sequenced was naive CD4+ T cells from blood. Reading the label with the study, this specimen's cell subset or site is: CD45RO-negative CD62L-positive naive CD4 T cells. This receptor was identified in a person aged 30-69 years in good health. The nucleotide sequence is given as TGTGCCAGCAGCCTTATTGGGACTCCGGGATACGAGCAGTACTTC. This yields the protein CASSLIGTPGYEQYF.